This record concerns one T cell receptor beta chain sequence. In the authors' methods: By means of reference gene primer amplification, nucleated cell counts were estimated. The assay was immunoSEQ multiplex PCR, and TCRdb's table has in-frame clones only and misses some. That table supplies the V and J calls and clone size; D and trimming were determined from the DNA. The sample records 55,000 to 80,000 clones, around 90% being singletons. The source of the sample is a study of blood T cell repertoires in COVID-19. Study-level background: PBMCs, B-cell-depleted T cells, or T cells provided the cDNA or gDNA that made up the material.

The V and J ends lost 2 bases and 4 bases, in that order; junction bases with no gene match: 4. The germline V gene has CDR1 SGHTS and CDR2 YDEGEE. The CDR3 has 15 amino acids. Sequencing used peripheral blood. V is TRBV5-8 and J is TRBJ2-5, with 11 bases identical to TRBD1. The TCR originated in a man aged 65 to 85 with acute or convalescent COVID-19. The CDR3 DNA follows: TGTGCCAGCAGCTTCGGACAGGGGGCGCGAGAGACCCAGTACTTC. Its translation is CASSFGQGARETQYF.